Sequencing of this T cell receptor (beta chain) was carried out in a study of blood T cell repertoires in COVID-19. Generated by immunoSEQ multiplex PCR, the TCRdb table keeps only in-frame clones and is missing some. The sample holds some 80,000 clones; around 89% are singletons and the top ten take around 20%. About this clone itself: The junction does not match germline at one end; this may be a read error.

Germline CDR1 is MGHDK and CDR2 is SYGVNS. The CDR3 extends over 14 amino acids. V gene TRBV25-1 combines with J gene TRBJ1-4, with a tentative D call TRBD1 (6 bases). The specimen was peripheral blood. This TCR was recovered from a human donor in a cohort sampled during active COVID-19. The CDR3 sequence: CANSEGGAPEKLFF. Here the CDR3 DNA reads TGTGCCAACAGTGAAGGGGGGGCGCCTGAAAAACTGTTTTTT.